What follows are 8 T cell receptor beta chains derived from one specimen sequenced in a study of prognosis after radiotherapy for stage I lung cancer. It was by two-round multiplex PCR that TCR beta CDR3 was amplified from genomic DNA. First-round PCR, the initial amplification, used primers specific to each TRBV and TRBJ gene. TCRdb called the multiplex PCR reads again in MiXCR, with one record for every CDR3 protein. The table records about 47,000 distinct CDR3 sequences, around a third of them present only once. The sample consisted of PBMCs, taken before or after stereotactic body radiation therapy (not recorded which). The receptors here all came from a donor aged 50 or older with non-small cell lung cancer.

In the case of this clonotype: A read error may explain this, as a much larger clone is one base away. The chain joins TRBV11-2 to TRBJ2-4, with no clear D. CDR1 and CDR2 from the germline V gene are SGHAT and FQNNGV. This CDR3 region has 16 residues. Trimming cost V 5 bases and J 0 bases, with 14 bases left between them. The DNA of the CDR3 is TGTGCCAGCAGCCACTCCCCTTCGGTAGCCAAAAACATTCAGTACTTC. As protein: CASSHSPSVAKNIQYF.

The table lists this clonotype with many counts. The rearrangement uses TRBV3-1 and TRBJ2-1; D is unresolved. V was clipped by 1 base and J by 12 bases, with 7 bases between them. Looked up from germline, CDR1 is LGHDT and CDR2 is YNNKEL (reference sequence). This CDR3 comprises 11 residues. CDR3 DNA: TGTGCCAGCAGCCAAGGACGGGTGCAGTTCTTC. Protein product: CASSQGRVQFF.

This clonotype was seen repeatedly, ten times or more. This chain uses TRBV29-1 with TRBJ1-1; D is possibly TRBD1 (5 bases). Germline values: CDR1 SQVTM, CDR2 ANQGSEA. The V and J ends lost 5 bases and 4 bases respectively, with 11 bases between them. The CDR3 runs to 12 residues. This chain's CDR3 is CSVRGQGTEAFF. The CDR3 DNA is TGCAGCGTTCGCGGGCAGGGCACTGAAGCTTTCTTT.

This clonotype was found once. The V and J genes are TRBV12-3 or TRBV12-4 and TRBJ1-2; D is uncertain. Trimming removed 3 bases from V and 6 bases from J, with 8 bases in between. This CDR3 has 12 residues. The CDR3 bases are TGTGCCAGCAGTTTGACATCAAATGGCTACACCTTC. This gives the protein CASSLTSNGYTF.

The table lists this clonotype with many counts. This chain uses TRBV4-3 with TRBJ2-5; 9 positions agree with TRBD2. Looked up from germline, CDR1 is LGHNA and CDR2 is YSLEER. This CDR3 comprises 18 residues. Germline trimming cut 0 bases from V and 4 bases from J; bases unmatched to any gene: 12. DNA of the CDR3: TGCGCCAGCAGCCAAGATTCAGGTAGCGGGAGAACGGTAGAGACCCAGTACTTC. Translated: CASSQDSGSGRTVETQYF.

Ten or more counts support this clonotype. The genes are TRBV6-1 and TRBJ1-2; no reliable D call. The CDR3 is 13 residues long. In germline, CDR1 is MNHNS, CDR2 SASEGT. Trimming took 6 bases from V and 2 from J, leaving 10 bases between them. CDR3 bases: TGTGCCAGCAGGCCTGCGGGGAACTATGGCTACACCTTC. It yields the protein CASRPAGNYGYTF.

Note on this clonotype: The junction does not match germline at one end; this may be a read error. This chain connects TRBV5-1 to TRBJ1-2; TRBD1 is a possible D gene (6 bases). Germline CDR1 is SGHRS and CDR2 is YFSETQ. The CDR3 covers 17 residues. The CDR3: CSSSRGGDGFRAYGYTF. Here the CDR3 DNA reads TGCTCCAGCAGCCGGGGGGGCGACGGCTTCAGGGCGTATGGCTACACCTTC.

This clonotype has ten or more counts. The J gene is TRBJ1-2, the V gene TRBV9; D is unresolved. Germline CDR1 and CDR2: SGDLS and YYNGEE. This CDR3 is built from 12 residues. Trimming removed 3 bases from V and 7 bases from J, with 10 bases in between. This CDR3 reads CASSAAGGGYTF. DNA for the CDR3: TGTGCCAGCAGCGCAGCGGGTGGTGGCTACACCTTC.